The rows below give T cell receptor beta chains drawn from one sample of a study of blood T cell repertoires in COVID-19. Assay used: immunoSEQ multiplex PCR; TCRdb lists only in-frame clones, some missing. The repertoire holds about 300,000 clones, 70% to 90% seen once, with less than 11% in the top ten. Sequences were obtained from PBMCs or T cells enriched from blood (not recorded which). The source of these receptors is a woman aged 18-29 years who had recovered from COVID-19. The CDR3 runs from the conserved cysteine through the conserved F or W.

>TRBV9|TRBJ2-5
CASSDPRSETQYF
>TRBV27|TRBJ1-6
CASTTGQGNSPLHF
>TRBV9|TRBJ1-6
CASSVAGQGYNSPLHF
>TRBV27|TRBJ2-1
CASRPSSYEQFF
>TRBV27|TRBJ1-1
CASSSLGGGTEAFF
>TRBV23-1|TRBJ2-2
CARIEPTTGELFF
>TRBV4-1|TRBJ1-1
CASRFSITGTERMNTEAFF
>TRBV6-2/TRBV6-3|TRBJ1-5
CASSPTGYGNQPQHF
>TRBV5-4|TRBJ2-6
CASTSGGTGANVLTF
>TRBV12-3/TRBV12-4|TRBJ1-6
CASSFKGVPLHF
>TRBV7-9|TRBJ2-5
CASSAEFGTPYQETQYF
>TRBV30|TRBJ2-1
CAWSVKGVVKQFF
>TRBV19|TRBJ1-4
CASSIARVKSEKLFF
>TRBV6-5|TRBJ2-3
CASSDSLHGSTQYF
>TRBV30|TRBJ1-1
CAWSRDSLNTEAFF
>TRBV19|TRBJ1-6
CASTQDSNSPLHF
>TRBV6-1|TRBJ2-1
CASSEGGLAPFGQFF
>TRBV3-1/TRBV3-2|TRBJ2-7
CASSQTSGGGYEQYF
>TRBV5-1|TRBJ1-2
CASSLTRGQGYDYGYTF
>TRBV11-2|TRBJ2-1
CASGEISYSYNEQFF
>TRBV7-8|TRBJ1-2
CASSSQGLGYGYTF
>TRBV5-6|TRBJ1-2
CASSLTGQGGFYYGYTF
>TRBV6-5|TRBJ1-3
CASSYSRFNSGNTIYF
>TRBV4-1|TRBJ2-7
CASSQDWASGTYEQYF
>TRBV12-3/TRBV12-4|TRBJ1-2
CASSSDSYYGYTF
>TRBV10-3|TRBJ2-7
CAISDGGFSSEQYF
>TRBV5-1|TRBJ1-2
CASSPDTNYGYTF
>TRBV4-1|TRBJ2-4
CASSQDVRLAGPAKNIQYF
>TRBV6-5|TRBJ2-7
CASSSPGEASYEQYF
>TRBV5-4|TRBJ1-1
CASSRGGTQVNTEAFF
>TRBV28|TRBJ1-3
CASSSPGQGAGNTIYF
>TRBV30|TRBJ1-2
CASYTNYGYTF
>TRBV10-2|TRBJ2-3
CASSVAGGITDTQYF
>TRBV7-6|TRBJ2-7
CASSFVADGAREQYF
>TRBV5-4|TRBJ2-5
CASSPDRVKETQYF
>TRBV10-3|TRBJ1-5
CAIRIEGDSQPQHF
>TRBV7-3|TRBJ1-4
CASSLKGPGQDYPNEKLFF
>TRBV18|TRBJ1-5
CASRQGVDQPQHF
>TRBV7-8|TRBJ2-7
CASSGGLPLSYEQYF
>TRBV19|TRBJ2-7
CASSIRTGNEQYF
>TRBV2|TRBJ1-2
CASSESGDIDYGYTF
>TRBV7-9|TRBJ2-7
CASSRTGAKGQYF
>TRBV24-1|TRBJ1-2
CATSDSGGYTF
>TRBV11-3|TRBJ2-1
CASSLVGGAYNEQFF
>TRBV28|TRBJ2-3
CASSERRDRGTDTQYF
>TRBV7-3|TRBJ2-1
CASSLILAGGIEQFF
>TRBV9|TRBJ2-7
CASSVAGTGADEQYF
>TRBV11-3|TRBJ2-7
CASSLPMRGMDEQYF
>TRBV2|TRBJ1-1
CASSEAGRGDTEAFF
>TRBV5-8|TRBJ2-3
CASSPGLDLTDTQYF
>TRBV10-3|TRBJ2-5
CATRSGGNQETQYF
>TRBV5-4|TRBJ2-7
CASSLLQGSPGEQYF
>TRBV5-1|TRBJ1-1
CASSSETGGANEAFF
>TRBV7-2|TRBJ1-2
CASSSYIAANYGYTF
>TRBV24-1|TRBJ1-2
CATSDAHLTYGYTF